This T cell receptor beta chain came from a study of CD8 T cell repertoires and HIV-1 epitope variants. This clone was seen once. The antigen is unknown. Method: immunoSEQ multiplex PCR; TCRdb's copy keeps in-frame clones and lacks some. This sample has fewer than 6,500 clones, with under 70% found just once. CDR3 length: 16 residues. The germline gives CDR1 SEHNR, CDR2 FQNEAQ (reference sequence). J was trimmed by 5 bases and V by 2 bases; bases with no gene match: 11. The TCR sequence derives from a male donor with HIV. The chain joins TRBV7-9 to TRBJ2-7, with 8 bases that match TRBD1. The sequencing sample was made of cultured CD8+ T cells derived from PBMCs. DNA for the CDR3: TGTGCCAGCAGCTTAAAGTTTGGGCAGGGGGCCCACGAGCAGTACTTC. Its protein is CASSLKFGQGAHEQYF. Drawing the rest from reference TRBV7-9 and TRBJ2-7, the complete variable domain is DTGVSQNPRHKITKRGQNVTFRCDPISEHNRLYWYRQTLGQGPEFLTYFQNEAQLEKSRLLSDRFSAERPKGSFSTLEIQRTEQGDSAMYLCASSLKFGQGAHEQYFGPGTRLTVT.